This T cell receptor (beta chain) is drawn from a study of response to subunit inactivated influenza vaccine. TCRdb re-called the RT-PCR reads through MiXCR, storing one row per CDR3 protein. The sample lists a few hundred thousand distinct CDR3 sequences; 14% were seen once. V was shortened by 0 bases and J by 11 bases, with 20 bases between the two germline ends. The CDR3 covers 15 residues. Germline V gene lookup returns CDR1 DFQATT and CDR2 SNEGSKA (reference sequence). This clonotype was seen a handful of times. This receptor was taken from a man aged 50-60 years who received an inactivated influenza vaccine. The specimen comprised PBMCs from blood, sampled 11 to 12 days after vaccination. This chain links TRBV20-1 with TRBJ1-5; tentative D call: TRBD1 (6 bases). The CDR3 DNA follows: TGCAGTGCTAGAGATCAGTCCCAGGGGCTCTTCTCCCAGCATTTT. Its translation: CSARDQSQGLFSQHF.